A selection of T cell receptor beta chains follows, all from one sample in a study of memory CD4+ T cells and cytomegalovirus serostatus. Profiled with immunoSEQ multiplex PCR; TCRdb holds only in-frame clones, not every one. This table has over 40,000 clones, approximately 80% appearing once. The sequenced sample consisted of memory CD4+ T cells from blood. The receptor source for this set is an adult in good health and CMV-seronegative. The CDR3 runs from the conserved cysteine through the conserved F or W. D genes are given only for firm matches. Clone size is not always given. Where it is, it says once, few, many or a class for expanded clones.

once	TRBV28	TRBJ1-4	TRBD1	TGTGCCACCCAATCAGGCCGGGGGACAGGGGGCAATGAAAAACTGTTTTTT	CATQSGRGTGGNEKLFF
-	TRBV5-1	TRBJ1-2	-	TGCGCCAGCAGCTTGGCCAATTCTGGACAGAACTATGGCTACACCTTC	CASSLANSGQNYGYTF
-	TRBV6-5	TRBJ2-7	-	TGTGCCAGCAGTAATCCGGTCCTCTACGAGCAGTACTTC	CASSNPVLYEQYF
-	TRBV5-6	TRBJ2-3	TRBD2	TGTGCCAGCAGCTGGACTAGCGGGGGGTCGACCCCCGGAGATACGCAGTATTTT	CASSWTSGGSTPGDTQYF
-	TRBV6-5	TRBJ2-5	TRBD1	TGTGCCAGCAGTTACAAGGGGGCAGAGACCCAGTACTTC	CASSYKGAETQYF
-	TRBV7-8	TRBJ2-7	-	TGTGCCAGCAGCTTTACCGGGACGTCCTACGAGCAGTACTTC	CASSFTGTSYEQYF
-	TRBV27	TRBJ2-3	-	TGTGCCAGCAGCCGACGGGGCACAGATACGCAGTATTTT	CASSRRGTDTQYF
-	TRBV29-1	TRBJ2-5	TRBD2	TGCAGCGGTAATCGGGGGGGTTTGACGGAGACCCAGTACTTC	CSGNRGGLTETQYF
few	TRBV7-2	TRBJ2-3	-	TGTGCCAGCAGCTTAGTCCACACAGATACGCAGTATTTT	CASSLVHTDTQYF
few	TRBV7-9	TRBJ2-7	-	TGTGCCAGCAGCTCCACAGGGTCCTACGAGCAGTACTTC	CASSSTGSYEQYF
-	TRBV18	TRBJ1-5	-	TGTGCCAGCTCACGCACCATGGGACCTGACCTGGCGCCCCAGCATTTT	CASSRTMGPDLAPQHF
once	TRBV5-4	TRBJ2-2	-	TGTGCCAGCAGCTTGGGCCCTCTGGGCGGGCGGGGCGGGGAGCTGTTTTTT	CASSLGPLGGRGGELFF
-	TRBV6-6	TRBJ1-2	-	TGTGCCAGCAGTTACGATTCGATCGGCTACACCTTC	CASSYDSIGYTF
-	TRBV11-2	TRBJ1-6	TRBD1	TGTGCCAGCAGCACCAGACAGGGGCAGGATTCACCCCTCCACTTT	CASSTRQGQDSPLHF
-	TRBV2	TRBJ2-7	-	TGTGCCAGCAGACGGGACGGCGGATCCTCCTTCGAGCAGTACTTC	CASRRDGGSSFEQYF
-	TRBV5-1	TRBJ1-6	-	TGCGCCAGCAGCTTGGGGACGGGTAATTCACCCCTCCACTTT	CASSLGTGNSPLHF
-	TRBV11-2	TRBJ1-1	-	TGTGCCAGCAGCTTAGGGGGCCCCACTGAAGCTTTCTTT	CASSLGGPTEAFF
-	TRBV28	TRBJ1-5	-	TGTGCCAGCAGTTTAATGACAGTTAGGTCCCAGTCCCAGCATTTT	CASSLMTVRSQSQHF
-	TRBV6-1	TRBJ2-1	-	TGTGCCAGCAGTGAGAGGCGGGCTTACAATGAGCAGTTCTTC	CASSERRAYNEQFF
few	TRBV7-9	TRBJ1-2	-	TGTGCCAGCAGCTTAGGGGCCCGAAGCGGCGCTGATGGCTACACCTTC	CASSLGARSGADGYTF
-	TRBV10-3	TRBJ1-1	-	TGTGCCATCAGTGAGTCTCGGGAAGGGACTGAAGCTTTCTTT	CAISESREGTEAFF
-	TRBV5-4	TRBJ2-3	TRBD2	TGTGCCAGTAATAGCGGGGGGGCCACAGATACGCAGTATTTT	CASNSGGATDTQYF